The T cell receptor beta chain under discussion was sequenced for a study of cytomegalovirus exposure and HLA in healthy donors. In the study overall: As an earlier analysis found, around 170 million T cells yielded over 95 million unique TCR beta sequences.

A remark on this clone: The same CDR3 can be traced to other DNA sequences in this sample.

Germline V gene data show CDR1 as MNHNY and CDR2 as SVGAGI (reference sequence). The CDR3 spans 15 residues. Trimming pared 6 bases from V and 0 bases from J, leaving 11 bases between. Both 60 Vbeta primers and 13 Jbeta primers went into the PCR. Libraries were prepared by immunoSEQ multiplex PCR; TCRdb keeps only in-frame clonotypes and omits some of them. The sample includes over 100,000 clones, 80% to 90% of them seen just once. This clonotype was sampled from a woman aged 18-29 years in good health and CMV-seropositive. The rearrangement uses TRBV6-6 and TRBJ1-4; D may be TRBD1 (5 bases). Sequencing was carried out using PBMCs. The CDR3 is CASSQLQATNEKLFF. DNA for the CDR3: TGTGCCAGCAGCCAATTACAGGCAACTAATGAAAAACTGTTTTTT.